One and the same sample provided the 14 T cell receptor beta chains below, sequenced in a study of cytomegalovirus exposure and HLA in healthy donors. 13 Jbeta primers and 60 Vbeta primers were used for the PCR. This table comes from immunoSEQ multiplex PCR, and its TCRdb copy is limited to in-frame clones, with some not included. Of some 170,000 clones in the sample, less than 80% were seen once. Specimen: PBMCs. The receptors originated from a man aged 40-49 years in good health and CMV-seronegative.

This clone was counted a few times. The rearrangement uses TRBV6-5 and TRBJ1-2; TRBD1 aligns across 8 bases. The CDR3 sequence is 14 residues long. The junction had 11 bases not matched to a gene; V was cut back by 6 bases and J by 8 bases. The germline CDR1 and CDR2 sequences are MNHEY and SVGAGI. In DNA, the CDR3 is TGTGCCAGCAGCCCAGGACAGGGAAAGGGCGGCTACACCTTC. Protein sequence: CASSPGQGKGGYTF.

This chain connects TRBV6-1 to TRBJ1-6; D unclear. Looked up from germline, CDR1 is MNHNS and CDR2 is SASEGT. There are 14 residues in the CDR3. V was cut by 1 base and J by 10 bases, with 11 bases left in between. The CDR3 protein is CASSEVRSGSPLHF. In nucleotides, the CDR3 is TGTGCCAGCAGTGAAGTCAGGAGCGGCTCACCCCTCCACTTT.

The V and J genes are TRBV7-9 and TRBJ2-2; 7 nucleotides match TRBD1. Trimming cost V 6 bases and J 0 bases; bases outside gene matches: 4. The CDR3 loop spans 15 amino acids. Germline lookup yields CDR1 SEHNR and CDR2 FQNEAQ (reference sequence). The CDR3 sequence is CASSSGGPNTGELFF. The DNA for the CDR3 is TGTGCCAGCAGTTCAGGGGGTCCGAACACCGGGGAGCTGTTTTTT.

The table lists this clone with a few counts. The chain is built from TRBV6-5 and TRBJ1-5; D is unresolved. With 6 bases removed from V and 4 bases from J, the gap between germline ends came to 16 bases. CDR1 is MNHEY and CDR2 is SVGAGI in the germline V gene. CDR3 length: 15 residues. CDR3 residues: CASSPLGGINQPQHF. DNA of the CDR3: TGTGCCAGCAGCCCTCTGGGAGGGATTAATCAGCCCCAGCATTTT.

This CDR3 is CAGGWSGENIQYF. Written as DNA, the CDR3 is TGTGCCGGGGGTTGGTCAGGGGAAAACATTCAGTACTTC. The rearrangement links TRBV30 to TRBJ2-4; maybe TRBD1 (6 bases). Trimming took 8 bases from V and 5 from J, leaving 16 bases between them. The germline gives CDR1 GTSNPN, CDR2 SVGIG (reference sequence). This CDR3 is built from 13 residues.

This clone occurred once. J is TRBJ2-3 and V is TRBV14, with a tentative D call TRBD2 (7 bases). The CDR3 covers 15 residues. Germline V lookup: CDR1 SGHDN, CDR2 FVKESK. V was clipped by 1 base and J by 10 bases, with 18 bases between them. In DNA, the CDR3 is TGTGCCAGCAGCCAAGTATCGGGGGGCTTTAGGGCGCAGTATTTT. Protein sequence: CASSQVSGGFRAQYF.

This chain links TRBV7-9 with TRBJ2-2, with TRBD1 as a possible D gene (8 bases). CDR3 length equals 15 residues. Between the trimmed V and J ends, which lost 3 bases and 4 bases, there was a span of 12 bases. Germline V gene data show CDR1 as SEHNR and CDR2 as FQNEAQ (reference sequence). CDR3 DNA sequence: TGTGCCAGCAGCTTTACAGGGGGGGCCACCGGGGAGCTGTTTTTT. Translated, it gives CASSFTGGATGELFF.

The chain carries TRBV5-4 and TRBJ1-1; D unclear. This CDR3 is 16 amino acids long. CDR1 and CDR2 from the germline V gene are SGHNT and YYREEE (reference sequence). V was shortened by 4 bases and J by 2 bases, with 18 bases between the two germline ends. In nucleotides, the CDR3 is TGTGCCAGCAGCCCACCGACTAGGAGCGGTAACACTGAAGCTTTCTTT. Protein sequence: CASSPPTRSGNTEAFF. Using reference TRBV5-4 and TRBJ1-1 for the parts outside the CDR3, the full variable domain is ETGVTQSPTHLIKTRGQQVTLRCSSQSGHNTVSWYQQALGQGPQFIFQYYREEENGRGNFPPRFSGLQFPNYSSELNVNALELDDSALYLCASSPPTRSGNTEAFFGQGTRLTVV.

This clone occurred once. This chain connects TRBV7-2 to TRBJ2-7; TRBD1 might be the D (6 bases). The germline V gene encodes CDR1 SGHTA and CDR2 FQGNSA. V was cut by 1 base and J by 3 bases, with 10 bases left in between. This CDR3 is 14 amino acids long. The CDR3 region has the DNA TGTACCAGCAGCTTAGAGGACAGATACTACGAGCAGTACTTC. Its protein product is CTSSLEDRYYEQYF. The whole variable domain, filled in from reference TRBV7-2 and TRBJ2-7, reads GAGVSQSPSNKVTEKGKDVELRCDPISGHTALYWYRQSLGQGLEFLIYFQGNSAPDKSGLPSDRFSAERTGGSVSTLTIQRTQQEDSAVYLCTSSLEDRYYEQYFGPGTRLTVT.

This clone is a singleton in its sample. This chain links TRBV15 with TRBJ2-1, with 7 bases matching TRBD1. V lost 3 bases and J lost 10; bases outside the gene matches: 6. CDR1 is LNHNV, CDR2 YYDKDF, per germline (reference sequence). The CDR3 sequence is 13 residues long. CDR3 nucleotide sequence: TGTGCCACCAGCAGTCTTACAGGGGTCGAGCAGTTCTTC. Its protein is CATSSLTGVEQFF.

This clone was counted only a few times. The gene calls are TRBV7-3 and TRBJ2-7, with 9 bases lining up with TRBD1. The V gene's germline CDR1 is SGHTA and CDR2 FQGTGA. Unmatched junction bases numbered 15, after V lost 1 base and J lost 5 bases. CDR3 length: 18 amino acids. Here the CDR3 reads CASSLMTRWGQGTHEQYF. CDR3 coding DNA: TGTGCCAGCAGCTTAATGACGCGTTGGGGACAGGGTACCCACGAGCAGTACTTC. The full variable domain, its missing parts supplied by reference TRBV7-3 and TRBJ2-7, is GAGVSQTPSNKVTEKGKYVELRCDPISGHTALYWYRQSLGQGPEFLIYFQGTGAADDSGLPNDRFFAVRPEGSVSTLKIQRTERGDSAVYLCASSLMTRWGQGTHEQYFGPGTRLTVT.

This clone was seen more than once but under ten times. The V call is TRBV19, the J call TRBJ2-7; maybe TRBD1 (6 bases). V lost 5 bases and J 3 bases, leaving 14 bases between the germline ends. CDR1 and CDR2 from the germline V gene are LNHDA and SQIVND (reference sequence). The CDR3 contains 14 residues. The CDR3 here is CASSPGTLFYEQYF. CDR3 DNA sequence: TGTGCCAGTAGTCCCGGGACACTTTTCTACGAGCAGTACTTC.

The chain uses TRBV7-8 and TRBJ2-1, with D maybe TRBD1 (6 bases). V was clipped by 5 bases and J by 2 bases, with 13 bases between them. This CDR3 spans 15 amino acids. Germline V gene lookup returns CDR1 SGHVS and CDR2 FQNEAQ. The CDR3 loop reads CASSRTGPTYNEQFF. DNA for the CDR3: TGTGCCAGCAGCCGAACAGGGCCCACCTACAATGAGCAGTTCTTC.

The chain has TRBV10-3 and TRBJ2-7, with 9 bases identical to TRBD1. Trimming removed 8 bases from V and 2 bases from J; junction bases left unmatched: 4. Germline V gene lookup returns CDR1 ENHRY and CDR2 SYGVKD. The CDR3 has 13 amino acids. The CDR3 spells CAIGQGLTYEQYF. The CDR3 DNA reads as TGTGCCATCGGACAGGGGCTAACCTACGAGCAGTACTTC.